The clone carrying this T cell receptor (beta chain) was counted a single time. Sequenced by immunoSEQ multiplex PCR; TCRdb stores in-frame clones only, minus some. The repertoire holds approximately 440,000 clones, with around 91% as singletons. This sample is part of a study of blood T cell repertoires in COVID-19. As for the study in general: The cDNA or gDNA used as material had been derived from T cells, B-cell-depleted T cells, or PBMCs.

Germline V gene data show CDR1 as SGHVS and CDR2 as FNYEAQ. There are 17 residues in the CDR3. V lost 1 base to trimming and J lost 4 bases; unmatched junction nucleotides: 5. Sequencing used PBMCs or T cells enriched from blood (not recorded which). The chain combines TRBV7-6 with TRBJ1-4, with TRBD1 identical over 11 bases. This TCR derives from a man aged 18-30 years who had recovered from COVID-19. The DNA for the CDR3 is TGTGCCAGCAGCTTAGGGACAGGGGGCTACGGTAATGAAAAACTGTTTTTT. This translates into CASSLGTGGYGNEKLFF.